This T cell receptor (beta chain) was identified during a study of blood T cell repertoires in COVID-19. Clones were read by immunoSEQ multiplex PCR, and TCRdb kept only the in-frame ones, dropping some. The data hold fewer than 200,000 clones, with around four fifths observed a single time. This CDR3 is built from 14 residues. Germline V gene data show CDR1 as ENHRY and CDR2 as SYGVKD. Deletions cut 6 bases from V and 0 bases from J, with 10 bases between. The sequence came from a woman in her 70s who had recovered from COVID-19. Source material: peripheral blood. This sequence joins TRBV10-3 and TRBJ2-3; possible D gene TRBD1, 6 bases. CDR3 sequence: CAISAGDSTDTQYF. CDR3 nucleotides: TGTGCCATCAGCGCAGGGGACAGCACAGATACGCAGTATTTT.